Each of the 24 T cell receptor beta chains below was sequenced from the same sample in a study of blood T cell repertoires in COVID-19. Clones were sequenced by immunoSEQ multiplex PCR, and TCRdb holds only the in-frame ones, with some missing. The data contain just over 250,000 clones, 80% to 90% of them seen just once; the ten biggest clones take up about 2.1%. Material for sequencing was peripheral blood. All receptors come from a woman in her fifties or sixties with acute or convalescent COVID-19.

The rearrangement uses TRBV2 and TRBJ2-7, with D possibly matching TRBD1 (6 bases). This CDR3 has 14 amino acids. Trimming removed 5 bases at V and 8 bases at J, with 19 bases between. Germline-derived CDR1 and CDR2 are SNHLY and FYNNEI. CDR3 DNA sequence: TGTGCCAGCAGTAGGATAAACCGACAGGCTCAGCAGTACTTC. Its translation: CASSRINRQAQQYF.

In regard to this clone: Its ends do not fully match the called genes, so a read error is possible. The chain couples TRBV28 to TRBJ2-3, with 7 bases identical to TRBD1. The CDR3 extends over 13 amino acids. The germline gives CDR1 MDHEN, CDR2 SYDVKM. The CDR3 sequence: CASSLGWTGTQYF. The CDR3 region has the DNA TGTGCCAGCAGTTTAGGTTGGACAGGTACGCAGTATTTT.

This clone was counted once. This chain uses TRBV7-2 with TRBJ2-1, with 11 bases identical to TRBD2. This CDR3 spans 16 amino acids. With 5 bases clipped from V and 9 bases from J, the junction kept 12 bases outside the gene matches. Germline loops: CDR1 SGHTA, CDR2 FQGNSA. CDR3 bases: TGTGCCAGCAGCCCAACCAGTAGCGGGAGGGCCACTGAGCAGTTCTTC. Residues: CASSPTSSGRATEQFF. Complete variable domain (other parts from reference TRBV7-2 and TRBJ2-1): GAGVSQSPSNKVTEKGKDVELRCDPISGHTALYWYRQSLGQGLEFLIYFQGNSAPDKSGLPSDRFSAERTGGSVSTLTIQRTQQEDSAVYLCASSPTSSGRATEQFFGPGTRLTVL.

The chain uses TRBV4-1 and TRBJ1-1; the match to TRBD1 covers 7 bases. V trimming: 2 bases; J trimming: 3 bases; junction bases outside the gene matches: 6. The CDR3 sequence is 15 residues long. Germline CDR1 reads MGHRA; CDR2 reads YSYEKL. The CDR3 DNA sequence: TGCGCCAGCAGCCAAACGGGACAGCCCTACACTGAAGCTTTCTTT. This sequence encodes CASSQTGQPYTEAFF.

The V call is TRBV7-9, the J call TRBJ1-4; D gene uncertain. The CDR3 contains 16 residues. V was shortened by 2 bases and J by 0 bases, with 10 bases between the two germline ends. Germline V gene sequence: CDR1 SEHNR, CDR2 FQNEAQ (reference sequence). CDR3 region: CASSLIRSATNEKLFF. For the CDR3, the DNA is TGTGCCAGCAGCTTAATCCGGTCCGCAACTAATGAAAAACTGTTTTTT.

The chain uses TRBV24-1 and TRBJ2-3; 7 bases are a match to TRBD1. Trimming at V came to 4 bases and at J to 2 bases, leaving 14 bases not matched to a gene. The germline V gene encodes CDR1 KGHDR and CDR2 SFDVKD. This CDR3 contains 18 residues. The CDR3 is CATSDTPTGTSSTDTQYF. The CDR3 DNA reads as TGTGCCACCAGTGACACACCGACAGGGACCTCCTCCACAGATACGCAGTATTTT.

CDR3 sequence (DNA): TGTGCCAGCTCACCTCTTAGGAGCTCCTACAATGAGCAGTTCTTC. Translating it yields CASSPLRSSYNEQFF. The chain has TRBV7-3 and TRBJ2-1; D call uncertain. Trimming shortened V by 8 bases and J by 0 bases, and 14 bases separated the two germline ends. This CDR3 has 15 residues. Germline CDR1 reads SGHTA; CDR2 reads FQGTGA.

The J gene is TRBJ1-1, the V gene TRBV19; 10 bases are a match to TRBD1. J was trimmed by 4 bases and V by 6 bases; bases with no gene match: 14. Germline assignment: CDR1 LNHDA and CDR2 SQIVND (reference sequence). The CDR3 is made up of 17 amino acids. The CDR3 bases are TGTGCCAGTAGCGATTGGGACAGGGGAGATAGCGGCACTGAAGCTTTCTTT. Amino acids: CASSDWDRGDSGTEAFF.

The chain recombines TRBV12-3 or TRBV12-4 with TRBJ2-1; no clear D gene. Trimming cost V 3 bases and J 8 bases, with 5 bases left between them. The CDR3 has 11 amino acids. CDR3 in amino acids: CASSFYDEQFF. CDR3 DNA: TGTGCCAGCAGTTTTTATGATGAGCAGTTCTTC.

The V call is TRBV28, the J call TRBJ2-5; 10 bases are shared with TRBD2. The CDR3 totals 16 residues. From germline, CDR1 is MDHEN and CDR2 SYDVKM. The trim removed 6 bases at V and 4 bases at J, leaving 11 bases unmatched. The CDR3 sequence is CASSYERTSGSETQYF. CDR3 DNA sequence: TGTGCCAGCAGCTATGAGAGGACTAGCGGCTCAGAGACCCAGTACTTC.

The V gene is TRBV2, the J gene TRBJ1-2; 7 bases align to TRBD1. This CDR3 has 14 amino acids. The ends lost 1 base at V and 5 bases at J; junction bases unmatched: 4. Germline-derived CDR1 and CDR2 are SNHLY and FYNNEI. The CDR3 DNA is TGTGCCAGCAGTGAAGAGGGACAGAATTATGGCTACACCTTC. Encoded protein: CASSEEGQNYGYTF.

The rearrangement joins TRBV27 to TRBJ1-5; the D gene is possibly TRBD1 (6 bases). CDR3 length: 15 amino acids. CDR1 and CDR2 (germline): MNHEY, SMNVEV (reference sequence). The germline V and J ends were trimmed by 6 bases and 6 bases, with 18 bases remaining between them. CDR3 in amino acids: CASSFSVGGGQPQHF. In DNA, the CDR3 is TGTGCCAGCAGCTTCAGTGTAGGGGGGGGTCAGCCCCAGCATTTT.

This clone is a singleton in its sample. The chain couples TRBV27 to TRBJ2-5; D is unresolved. Germline values: CDR1 MNHEY, CDR2 SMNVEV (reference sequence). Between the trimmed V and J ends, which lost 4 bases and 4 bases, there was a span of 4 bases. The CDR3 spans 11 residues. Written as DNA, the CDR3 is TGTGCCAGCAGTTCGGGAGAGACCCAGTACTTC. Translated: CASSSGETQYF.

This chain uses TRBV7-9 with TRBJ1-3; D is unresolved. The length of the CDR3 is 17 residues. The ends were cut back, 2 bases at V and 0 bases at J, with 14 bases in the middle. Germline-derived CDR1 and CDR2 are SEHNR and FQNEAQ (reference sequence). CDR3 coding DNA: TGTGCCAGCAGCTTAAGCAGGCCGCCCACCTCTGGAAACACCATATATTTT. Translation: CASSLSRPPTSGNTIYF.

The chain employs TRBV29-1 and TRBJ2-7; 11 positions match TRBD2. Germline-derived CDR1 and CDR2 are SQVTM and ANQGSEA. J gave up 7 bases and V 8 bases, and 16 bases lay outside the gene matches. The CDR3 has 15 amino acids. In nucleotides, the CDR3 is TGCAGCACCTCCTTAGCGGGAGGGGGTCTGGGGGAGCAGTACTTC. It is translated as CSTSLAGGGLGEQYF.

This chain connects TRBV29-1 to TRBJ2-3, with 14 bases that match TRBD2. After removal of 5 bases from V and 8 bases from J, the junction contained 12 bases not matched to a gene. Germline loops: CDR1 SQVTM, CDR2 ANQGSEA. This CDR3 region has 16 residues. The CDR3 here is CSVTFGTSGSTGTQYF. The DNA for the CDR3 is TGCAGCGTTACCTTTGGGACTAGCGGGAGTACGGGTACGCAGTATTTT.

The chain carries TRBV7-3 and TRBJ1-2; TRBD1 aligns across 8 bases. CDR3 size: 14 residues. Losses at the gene ends were 4 bases for V and 7 bases for J; bases not matched to a gene: 8. Germline CDR1 SGHTA, CDR2 FQGTGA. CDR3 loop: CASSSSDRASGYTF. CDR3 in DNA: TGTGCCAGCAGCTCCTCGGACAGGGCATCTGGCTACACCTTC. Together with reference TRBV7-3 and TRBJ1-2, the CDR3 gives the full variable domain: GAGVSQTPSNKVTEKGKYVELRCDPISGHTALYWYRQSLGQGPEFLIYFQGTGAADDSGLPNDRFFAVRPEGSVSTLKIQRTERGDSAVYLCASSSSDRASGYTFGSGTRLTVV.

This clone has only one observation. V usage is TRBV27 and J usage is TRBJ2-7, with 7 bases aligning to TRBD2. This CDR3 is built from 15 residues. V lost 3 bases, J lost 4 bases, and 9 bases stayed unmatched. Germline V lookup: CDR1 MNHEY, CDR2 SMNVEV (reference sequence). The CDR3 region has the DNA TGTGCCAGCAGTTTTCGGTCTAGCGGTGCGTACGAGCAGTACTTC. Translated, it gives CASSFRSSGAYEQYF.

The chain combines TRBV2 with TRBJ2-7; the D gene is possibly TRBD1 (6 bases). The ends were cut back, 0 bases at V and 1 base at J, with 7 bases in the middle. CDR1 and CDR2 from the germline V gene are SNHLY and FYNNEI. This CDR3 is built from 14 residues. CDR3 amino acids: CASSEAGTSYEQYF. CDR3 nucleotides: TGTGCCAGCAGTGAAGCCGGGACATCCTACGAGCAGTACTTC.

A single count supports this clone. The chain employs TRBV7-2 and TRBJ2-1; maybe TRBD2 (5 bases). The CDR3 length is 14 residues. The ends were cut back, 4 bases at V and 9 bases at J, with 16 bases in the middle. Germline V gene lookup returns CDR1 SGHTA and CDR2 FQGNSA. This CDR3 reads CASSSYQADREQFF. CDR3 DNA: TGTGCCAGCAGCTCATACCAAGCGGACCGTGAGCAGTTCTTC.

This rearrangement joins TRBV4-3 to TRBJ1-1, with unresolved D. The V gene's germline CDR1 is LGHNA and CDR2 YSLEER. The CDR3 runs 14 residues. Trimming removed 0 bases from V and 6 bases from J, with 11 bases in between. CDR3: CASSQDIFGAEAFF. In DNA, the CDR3 is TGCGCCAGCAGCCAAGATATCTTCGGGGCTGAAGCTTTCTTT.

This chain connects TRBV3-1 (or the pseudogene TRBV3-2) to TRBJ2-7; D may be TRBD2 (6 bases). Between the trimmed V and J ends, which lost 1 base and 0 bases, there was a span of 10 bases. Germline V CDR1 and CDR2: LGHDT, YNNKEL (reference sequence). This CDR3 has 15 amino acids. The CDR3 is CASSQGSGPSYEQYF. Written as DNA, the CDR3 is TGTGCCAGCAGCCAAGGGAGCGGGCCCTCCTACGAGCAGTACTTC.

The rearrangement links TRBV4-3 to TRBJ2-2, with D perhaps TRBD1 (5 bases). CDR3 length equals 16 residues. V was shortened by 0 bases and J by 6 bases, with 14 bases between the two germline ends. The germline CDR1 and CDR2 sequences are LGHNA and YSLEER. The CDR3 nucleotides read TGCGCCAGCAGCCAAGATCGGCTAAGGGGTGCCGGGGAGCTGTTTTTT. Translation gives CASSQDRLRGAGELFF.

The chain joins TRBV2 to TRBJ2-2; 7 bases are a match to TRBD1. Germline CDR1 is SNHLY and CDR2 is FYNNEI. The CDR3 is 13 residues long. Trimming removed 5 bases from V and 6 bases from J; junction bases left unmatched: 3. The CDR3 region is CASSYRGAGELFF. CDR3 coding DNA: TGTGCCAGCAGTTACAGGGGAGCCGGGGAGCTGTTTTTT.